This T cell receptor (beta chain) was obtained from a study of CD8 T cells in Susac syndrome. Looking at the study overall: Patients with Susac syndrome, at blood draw, were therapy-naive, on corticosteroids, or on intravenous immunoglobulin alone. Study-level findings and limits: Susac-specific public clones numbered more than 15 in total CD8+ repertoires (and about five in CD8+ TEMRA repertoires). Clonal CD8+ expansion in Susac was highest in TEMRA cells and active patients.

V was cut by 3 bases and J by 5 bases, with 8 bases left in between. The CDR3 spans 12 residues. CDR1 is DFQATT and CDR2 is SNEGSKA in the germline V gene (reference sequence). Of note for this clonotype: Its antigen remains unidentified.

Reverse transcription of roughly 0.5 to 1 ug RNA was performed with random hexamers. MiXCR, run by TCRdb on the immunoSEQ multiplex PCR reads, gives a single entry per CDR3 protein. The table lists roughly 84,000 distinct CDR3 sequences, 96% of them singletons. The sample was CD8+ T cells from PBMCs. This receptor was identified in a human donor with Susac syndrome. The V and J genes are TRBV20-1 and TRBJ2-1; tentative D call: TRBD2 (5 bases). The CDR3: CSARRADNEQFF. The CDR3 DNA reads as TGCAGTGCTAGGCGGGCGGACAATGAGCAGTTCTTC.